One sample yielded the 13 T cell receptor beta chains listed below, sequenced in a study. TCRdb re-analysed the 5' RACE reads in MiXCR, keeping a single row per CDR3 protein. The top ten clones hold approximately 4.7% of a sample with fewer than 50,000 distinct CDR3 sequences, roughly 23% of them seen once. Tregs were sorted as CD4+CD25+CD127-/low cells. Sample: Tregs sorted from a lymph node. The receptors derive from a female donor with breast cancer.

The CDR3 loop reads CASSADRMADTEAFF. CDR3 sequence (DNA): TGCGCCAGCAGCGCGGACAGGATGGCGGACACTGAAGCTTTCTTT. This chain joins TRBV5-1 and TRBJ1-1, with 7 bases aligning to TRBD1. The CDR3 extends over 15 amino acids. Germline V lookup: CDR1 SGHRS, CDR2 YFSETQ. V trimming: 4 bases; J trimming: 3 bases; junction bases outside the gene matches: 9.

This clonotype has at least ten counts. For the CDR3, the DNA is TGCAGTGCTAAATGGGCAGCATATGGCTACACCTTC. Translated: CSAKWAAYGYTF. The V call is TRBV20-1, the J call TRBJ1-2; no reliable D call. This CDR3 comprises 12 residues. Germline loops: CDR1 DFQATT, CDR2 SNEGSKA (reference sequence). The ends were cut back, 4 bases at V and 5 bases at J, with 11 bases in the middle.

This clonotype was counted between two and nine times. A single base separates this from a much larger clone, so it may be a read error. The CDR3 does not close with the conserved phenylalanine or tryptophan, likely indicating a read error. CDR3 sequence reads: CASSENKGGNQPQHL. The CDR3 bases are TGTGCCAGCAGTGAAAATAAGGGGGGCAATCAGCCCCAGCATTTA. This chain joins TRBV6-1 and TRBJ1-5, with a tentative D call TRBD1 (6 bases). V lost 2 bases to trimming and J lost 2 bases, with 10 bases between them. The CDR3 covers 15 residues. Germline values: CDR1 MNHNS, CDR2 SASEGT.

Ten or more counts support this clonotype. This chain links TRBV7-9 with TRBJ2-1; TRBD2 might be the D (5 bases). Germline values: CDR1 SEHNR, CDR2 FQNEAQ (reference sequence). There are 20 residues in the CDR3. Between the trimmed V and J ends, which lost 7 bases and 0 bases, there was a span of 28 bases. The CDR3 reads CASTSGSRGPEVPSYNEQFF. CDR3 DNA sequence: TGTGCCAGCACCTCAGGATCACGGGGTCCGGAGGTCCCCTCCTACAATGAGCAGTTCTTC.

As for this clonotype: A read error may account for a junction end that differs from germline. The chain carries TRBV7-9 and TRBJ2-3; D is uncertain. The CDR3 sequence is 14 residues long. Germline CDR1 is SEHNR and CDR2 is FQNEAQ (reference sequence). For the CDR3, the DNA is TGTGCCAGCAGCCAGGACGGTCACACAGATACGCGGTATTTT. Translating gives CASSQDGHTDTRYF.

This clonotype was detected ten times or more. J is TRBJ2-5 and V is TRBV4-1; TRBD1 matches at 7 bases. The CDR3 runs 15 residues. V lost 4 bases to trimming and J lost 4 bases; unmatched junction nucleotides: 9. Germline CDR1 and CDR2: MGHRA and YSYEKL. CDR3: CASSRDPTGSETQYF. CDR3 nucleotides: TGCGCCAGCAGCCGAGACCCGACAGGGTCAGAGACCCAGTACTTC.

The V call is TRBV7-2, the J call TRBJ2-1; 10 positions agree with TRBD2. Germline V gives CDR1 SGHTA, CDR2 FQGNSA. After removal of 5 bases from V and 4 bases from J, the junction contained 5 bases not matched to a gene. This CDR3 has 15 amino acids. The CDR3 DNA follows: TGTGCCAGCAGCGCGACTAGCGGGCCTTACAATGAGCAGTTCTTC. Translated, it gives CASSATSGPYNEQFF.

The table lists this clonotype with many counts. This rearrangement joins TRBV29-1 to TRBJ2-1; D not certain. The CDR3 spans 13 residues. Germline V CDR1 and CDR2: SQVTM, ANQGSEA. Trimming took off 5 bases at V and 5 bases at J, with 13 bases between the two ends. CDR3 in amino acids: CSVSIRSDNEQFF. Written as DNA, the CDR3 is TGCAGCGTTTCCATTAGGTCAGACAATGAGCAGTTCTTC.

In its sample, this clonotype was seen many times. This rearrangement joins TRBV20-1 to TRBJ2-3, with TRBD2 matching over 8 bases. The germline gives CDR1 DFQATT, CDR2 SNEGSKA (reference sequence). V shed 6 bases and J 0 bases; nucleotides not matched to a gene: 5. CDR3 size: 14 residues. The chain's CDR3 is CSAALAGSTDTQYF. The CDR3 DNA reads as TGCAGTGCCGCATTAGCGGGGAGCACAGATACGCAGTATTTT.

This clonotype was seen repeatedly, ten times or more. The chain employs TRBV5-1 and TRBJ2-1; D ambiguous. The CDR3 spans 13 residues. Germline V gene sequence: CDR1 SGHRS, CDR2 YFSETQ. V was pared by 4 bases and J by 0 bases, with 5 bases between. CDR3 nucleotides: TGCGCCAGCAGCGAGAGCTCCTACAATGAGCAGTTCTTC. Encoded protein: CASSESSYNEQFF.

This clonotype was detected only a few times. The chain has TRBV5-1 and TRBJ1-2, with TRBD1 identical over 11 bases. Germline V lookup: CDR1 SGHRS, CDR2 YFSETQ. The junction had 7 bases not matched to a gene; V was cut back by 4 bases and J by 8 bases. This CDR3 is built from 14 residues. The DNA of the CDR3 is TGCGCCAGCAGCGGAGGACAGGGGGCTAGGGGCTACACCTTC. Its translation is CASSGGQGARGYTF.

This clonotype was picked up a small number of times. The chain joins TRBV11-2 to TRBJ1-6; 7 nucleotides align to TRBD1. This CDR3 region has 14 residues. Germline CDR1 SGHAT, CDR2 FQNNGV. V was clipped by 3 bases and J by 10 bases; unmatched bases: 6. CDR3 DNA sequence: TGTGCCAGCAGCTTCACAGGGGTTCGGTCACCCCTCCACTTT. Encoded protein: CASSFTGVRSPLHF.

This clonotype showed up just once. Relative to the germline gene, one junction end is altered; a read error may explain this. V and J are TRBV29-1 and TRBJ1-1; D is unclear. Per germline, CDR1 SQVTM and CDR2 ANQGSEA. CDR3 length equals 14 residues. CDR3 DNA: TGCGGCGTTGCCCCATTCGGGCCGAACACTGAAGCTTTCTTT. This translates into CGVAPFGPNTEAFF.